One and the same sample provided the 20 T cell receptor beta chains below, sequenced in a study of graft-versus-host responses after intestinal transplantation. The assay was immunoSEQ multiplex PCR, and TCRdb's table has in-frame clones only and misses some. The sample lists some 90,000 clones, over 80% seen once, with 6% in the top ten. For these TCRs, the target antigens are not known. The specimen was unstimulated CD8+ T cells sorted from spleen or lymph node cells, collected before intestinal transplant. The receptors originated from a human donor who received an intestinal transplant.

This chain links TRBV2 with TRBJ2-3, with TRBD2 identical over 9 bases. J was trimmed by 5 bases and V by 7 bases; bases with no gene match: 7. The CDR3 extends over 14 amino acids. Germline assignment: CDR1 SNHLY and CDR2 FYNNEI. The CDR3 region is CASTQGLARDTQYF. The CDR3 region has the DNA TGTGCCAGCACCCAGGGACTAGCCCGAGATACGCAGTATTTT.

V and J are TRBV27 and TRBJ1-5, with a possible D match to TRBD1 (5 bases). The CDR3 spans 13 residues. The V end lost 8 bases, the J end lost 3 bases, and 11 bases lay between the germline ends. The germline CDR1 and CDR2 sequences are MNHEY and SMNVEV (reference sequence). Here the CDR3 DNA reads TGTGCCAGCTATGCAGGGAACAATCAGCCCCAGCATTTT. Its translation is CASYAGNNQPQHF.

The chain has TRBV6-5 and TRBJ2-5; 14 bases map to TRBD2. This CDR3 is built from 14 residues. The trim removed 5 bases at V and 5 bases at J, leaving 1 base unmatched. The germline CDR1 and CDR2 sequences are MNHEY and SVGAGI. The CDR3 nucleotides are TGTGCCAGCAGTAGGACTAGCGGGGGGGAGACCCAGTACTTC. It is translated as CASSRTSGGETQYF.

V gene TRBV25-1 combines with J gene TRBJ1-1; no clear D. CDR1 and CDR2 from the germline V gene are MGHDK and SYGVNS. V lost 1 base and J 4 bases, leaving 7 bases between the germline ends. The CDR3 is 13 residues long. CDR3 protein: CASSELGSTEAFF. CDR3 nucleotide sequence: TGTGCCAGCAGTGAATTAGGGAGCACTGAAGCTTTCTTT.

The chain joins TRBV2 to TRBJ2-5; D uncertain. The CDR3 covers 12 residues. Germline V gene lookup returns CDR1 SNHLY and CDR2 FYNNEI. V was shortened by 7 bases and J by 4 bases, with 10 bases between the two germline ends. CDR3 in amino acids: CASKWWAETQYF. The DNA for the CDR3 is TGTGCCAGCAAGTGGTGGGCAGAGACCCAGTACTTC.

This chain joins TRBV9 and TRBJ2-5, with no clear D. V lost 3 bases and J 5 bases, leaving 14 bases between the germline ends. The CDR3 is 14 amino acids. From germline, CDR1 is SGDLS and CDR2 YYNGEE. The CDR3 spells CASSGRVGAETQYF. The DNA of the CDR3 is TGTGCCAGCAGCGGGCGTGTTGGTGCGGAGACCCAGTACTTC.

This sequence joins TRBV6-1 and TRBJ1-5; the D is unclear. Per germline, CDR1 MNHNS and CDR2 SASEGT. This CDR3 spans 16 amino acids. The germline V and J ends were trimmed by 3 bases and 3 bases, with 15 bases remaining between them. CDR3 in amino acids: CASSDLATDLNQPQHF. The DNA for the CDR3 is TGTGCCAGCAGTGATCTCGCGACGGATCTCAATCAGCCCCAGCATTTT.

The V and J genes are TRBV2 and TRBJ1-5; tentative D call: TRBD1 (5 bases). CDR3 length equals 12 residues. V lost 8 bases and J 2 bases, leaving 7 bases between the germline ends. In germline, CDR1 is SNHLY, CDR2 FYNNEI. The CDR3 DNA sequence: TGTGCCAGCTGCAGGGGCAATCAGCCCCAGCATTTT. Translation gives CASCRGNQPQHF.

The chain is built from TRBV5-6 and TRBJ2-3, with D tentatively TRBD1 (5 bases). V shed 2 bases and J shed 0 bases, with 13 bases lying between them. The CDR3 runs to 16 residues. Per the germline V gene, CDR1 is SGHDT and CDR2 is YYEEEE. The CDR3 reads CASSFIFGQSTDTQYF. The CDR3 region has the DNA TGTGCCAGCAGCTTTATATTTGGACAAAGCACAGATACGCAGTATTTT.

The V call is TRBV6-5, the J call TRBJ1-1; D not resolved. V lost 4 bases, J lost 4 bases, and 16 bases lay in between. This CDR3 comprises 15 residues. The germline V gene has CDR1 MNHEY and CDR2 SVGAGI. CDR3 in DNA: TGTGCCAGCAGTTCCCCTTGGGTGAATGGCACTGAAGCTTTCTTT. It specifies CASSSPWVNGTEAFF.

This rearrangement joins TRBV25-1 to TRBJ1-1, with a tentative D call TRBD1 (5 bases). Germline V CDR1 and CDR2: MGHDK, SYGVNS. This CDR3 comprises 13 residues. V gave up 7 bases and J gave up 2 bases, with 11 bases separating them. For the CDR3, the DNA is TGTGCCAGCAATCTGGGACCCAACACTGAAGCTTTCTTT. It specifies CASNLGPNTEAFF.

This clone was picked up a small number of times. V and J are TRBV27 and TRBJ1-4; 8 nucleotides line up with TRBD1. The length of the CDR3 is 15 residues. Germline V gives CDR1 MNHEY, CDR2 SMNVEV (reference sequence). V lost 2 bases and J lost 4; bases outside the gene matches: 3. The CDR3 DNA is TGTGCCAGCAGTTTACAGGGGGCAGGTAATGAAAAACTGTTTTTT. Amino acids: CASSLQGAGNEKLFF.

The gene calls are TRBV5-1 and TRBJ2-3, with 9 bases lining up with TRBD2. This CDR3 is 17 amino acids long. Looked up from germline, CDR1 is SGHRS and CDR2 is YFSETQ. Unmatched junction bases numbered 5, after V lost 0 bases and J lost 0 bases. The CDR3 region has the DNA TGCGCCAGCAGCTTGGTAGTAGCGGGGGAAAGCACAGATACGCAGTATTTT. This sequence encodes CASSLVVAGESTDTQYF.

This clone has a handful of counts. V gene TRBV19 combines with J gene TRBJ2-2; 10 bases are a match to TRBD2. The germline V gene has CDR1 LNHDA and CDR2 SQIVND (reference sequence). The CDR3 has 16 amino acids. The V gene end was trimmed by 6 bases and the J gene end by 3 bases; junction bases not matched to a gene: 7. CDR3 DNA sequence: TGTGCCAGTAGGCCATTGAGCGGGGGGGACACCGGGGAGCTGTTTTTT. Its protein is CASRPLSGGDTGELFF.

This chain joins TRBV7-9 and TRBJ2-7; D is unclear. V lost 5 bases to trimming and J lost 3 bases, with 11 bases between them. Looked up from germline, CDR1 is SEHNR and CDR2 is FQNEAQ (reference sequence). The CDR3 is 13 amino acids. The CDR3: CASSRLGLYEQYF. Here the CDR3 DNA reads TGTGCCAGCAGCCGTCTAGGGCTCTACGAGCAGTACTTC.

The rearrangement joins TRBV7-2 to TRBJ2-7, with D perhaps being TRBD1 or TRBD2 (5 bases each). The CDR3 is made up of 14 amino acids. CDR1 SGHTA and CDR2 FQGNSA come from the germline V gene. V shed 4 bases and J shed 3 bases, with 13 bases lying between them. CDR3 bases: TGTGCCAGCAGCTCTCCCGGGACCATCTACGAGCAGTACTTC. Its translation: CASSSPGTIYEQYF.

The chain recombines TRBV2 with TRBJ2-5; 11 bases agree with TRBD1. V lost 6 bases, J lost 5 bases, and 11 bases stayed unmatched. The CDR3 spans 16 residues. Germline V lookup: CDR1 SNHLY, CDR2 FYNNEI. CDR3 nucleotide sequence: TGTGCCAGCAGGCTGTCCCCAGGACAGGGGGCGGAGACCCAGTACTTC. Its translation is CASRLSPGQGAETQYF.

This chain uses TRBV28 with TRBJ2-5; D tentatively fits TRBD1 or TRBD2 (5 bases each). Trimming stripped 5 bases from V and 2 bases from J, with 18 bases between. From germline, CDR1 is MDHEN and CDR2 SYDVKM. The CDR3 has 16 amino acids. CDR3: CASSTQARGVQETQYF. The DNA for the CDR3 is TGTGCCAGCAGTACCCAGGCACGGGGCGTTCAAGAGACCCAGTACTTC.

The gene calls are TRBV4-2 and TRBJ1-4; tentative D call: TRBD1 (5 bases). Germline lookup yields CDR1 LGHNA and CDR2 YNFKEQ. The CDR3 totals 16 residues. The V and J ends lost 2 bases and 1 base respectively, with 11 bases between them. The CDR3 reads CASSQKTEKTNEKLFF. The CDR3 bases are TGTGCCAGCAGCCAAAAGACAGAAAAAACTAATGAAAAACTGTTTTTT.

The rearrangement uses TRBV13 and TRBJ2-1; 8 bases line up with TRBD1. The junction had 6 bases not matched to a gene; V was cut back by 5 bases and J by 0 bases. This CDR3 is 16 amino acids long. Germline CDR1 and CDR2: PRHDT and FYEKMQ (reference sequence). The CDR3 spells CASSPSTGGSYNEQFF. DNA for the CDR3: TGTGCCAGCAGCCCCTCTACAGGGGGCTCCTACAATGAGCAGTTCTTC.